This T cell receptor (beta chain) stems from a study of cytomegalovirus exposure and HLA in healthy donors. Study-wide results and caveats: In a later analysis, a missense DCLRE1C variant was linked to TCR beta V- and J-gene trimming. Reportedly, HLA-A and HLA-B alleles of most subjects were accurately predicted from TCR beta.

The CDR3 contains 13 residues. Trimming cost V 6 bases and J 0 bases, with 8 bases left between them. Germline V gives CDR1 MNHEY, CDR2 SVGAGI. On this clone itself: Antigen: not known.

The PCR had 60 Vbeta and 13 Jbeta primers. The protocol was immunoSEQ multiplex PCR, while the TCRdb copy is restricted to in-frame clones and leaves out a portion. Among more than 90,000 clones, around 80% were seen once, and the ten largest hold just over 0.75%. The rearrangement joins TRBV6-5 to TRBJ1-1, with D hard to call. This sequence was found in a woman between 55 and 75 years old in good health and CMV-seronegative. Sequencing input: PBMCs. CDR3 in amino acids: CASRPGMNTEAFF. DNA of the CDR3: TGTGCCAGCAGACCAGGAATGAACACTGAAGCTTTCTTT.